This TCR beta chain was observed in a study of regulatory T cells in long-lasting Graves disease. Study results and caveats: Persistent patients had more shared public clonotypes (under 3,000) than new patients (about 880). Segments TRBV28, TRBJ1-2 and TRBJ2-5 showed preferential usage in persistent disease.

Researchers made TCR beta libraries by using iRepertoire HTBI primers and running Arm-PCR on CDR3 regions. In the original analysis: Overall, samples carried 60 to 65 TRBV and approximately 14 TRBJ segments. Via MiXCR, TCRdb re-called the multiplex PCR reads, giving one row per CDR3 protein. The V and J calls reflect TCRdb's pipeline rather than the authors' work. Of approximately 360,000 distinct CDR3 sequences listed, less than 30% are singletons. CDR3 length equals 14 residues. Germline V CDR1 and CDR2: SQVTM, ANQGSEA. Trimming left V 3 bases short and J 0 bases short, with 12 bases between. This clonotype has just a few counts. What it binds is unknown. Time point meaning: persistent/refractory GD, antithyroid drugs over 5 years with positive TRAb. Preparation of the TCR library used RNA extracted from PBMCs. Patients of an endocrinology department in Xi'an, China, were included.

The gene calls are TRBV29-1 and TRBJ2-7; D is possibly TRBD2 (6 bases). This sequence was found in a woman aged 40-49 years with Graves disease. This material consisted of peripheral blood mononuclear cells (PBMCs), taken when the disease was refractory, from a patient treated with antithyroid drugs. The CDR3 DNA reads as TGCAGCGTTGAGGAGGGAGAAAGCTCCTACGAGCAGTACTTC. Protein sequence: CSVEEGESSYEQYF.